The 28 T cell receptor beta chains listed next were all sequenced from one sample in a study of cytomegalovirus exposure and HLA in healthy donors. PCR primers comprised 60 Vbeta and 13 Jbeta primers. The repertoire was sequenced with immunoSEQ multiplex PCR; TCRdb's copy has only in-frame clones and lacks some. The table has approximately 59,000 clones, 68% seen once. The sample was PBMCs. The source of these receptors is a man in his forties in good health and CMV-seropositive.

By share of the sample, this clone is large. CDR3 residues: CASSSHVTGWGTDTQYF. The CDR3 nucleotides are TGTGCCAGCAGCTCCCATGTTACGGGATGGGGCACAGATACGCAGTATTTT. This chain uses TRBV11-2 with TRBJ2-3; TRBD2 is a possible D gene (5 bases). Germline V gene lookup returns CDR1 SGHAT and CDR2 FQNNGV. Trimming removed 4 bases from V and 1 base from J, with 18 bases in between. The CDR3 contains 17 residues.

The rearrangement uses TRBV19 and TRBJ2-5; 8 bases align to TRBD2. After removal of 4 bases from V and 7 bases from J, the junction contained 5 bases not matched to a gene. The CDR3 is 13 amino acids. CDR1 is LNHDA and CDR2 is SQIVND in the germline V gene (reference sequence). The CDR3 is CASSKAGVGTQYF. The CDR3 region has the DNA TGTGCCAGTAGTAAAGCGGGAGTAGGGACCCAGTACTTC. Full variable domain (remainder filled in from reference TRBV19 and TRBJ2-5): DGGITQSPKYLFRKEGQNVTLSCEQNLNHDAMYWYRQDPGQGLRLIYYSQIVNDFQKGDIAEGYSVSREKKESFPLTVTSAQKNPTAFYLCASSKAGVGTQYFGPGTRLLVL.

There are a few counts of this clone. Other DNA sequences from this sample encode an identical CDR3 as well. The V gene is TRBV27, the J gene TRBJ2-1; unclear D gene. CDR1 is MNHEY and CDR2 is SMNVEV in the germline V gene (reference sequence). V lost 3 bases and J lost 0, with 9 bases in between. This CDR3 spans 15 amino acids. CDR3: CASSFRTSSYNEQFF. The CDR3 DNA sequence: TGTGCCAGCAGTTTCCGCACGAGCTCCTACAATGAGCAGTTCTTC.

The chain has TRBV23-1 and TRBJ2-7; D remains unclear. TRBV23-1 is labeled an ORF, and its function is uncertain. Trimming pared 2 bases from V and 4 bases from J, leaving 18 bases between. CDR3 length: 16 residues. The CDR3 coding sequence is TGCGCCAGCAGTCAAAACGACTTTGACCAATCGTACGAGCAGTACTTC. Protein sequence: CASSQNDFDQSYEQYF.

J is TRBJ2-5 and V is TRBV11-1, with 9 bases aligning to TRBD1. V lost 5 bases and J lost 5; bases outside the gene matches: 9. In germline, CDR1 is SGHAT, CDR2 FQDESV (reference sequence). The CDR3 has 15 residues. The CDR3 coding sequence is TGTGCCAGCAGCCACTGGGACAGGGATGAGGAGACCCAGTACTTC. It specifies CASSHWDRDEETQYF.

Concerning this clone: Compared with germline, one end of the junction differs, possibly owing to a read error. The V and J genes are TRBV19 and TRBJ1-5, with D possibly TRBD1 on 6 matching bases. CDR1 and CDR2 from the germline V gene are LNHDA and SQIVND (reference sequence). This CDR3 has 13 residues. The CDR3 sequence: CASTGRDNQPQHF. The CDR3 bases are TGTGCCAGTACAGGCAGGGACAATCAACCCCAGCATTTT. Complete variable domain (other parts from reference TRBV19 and TRBJ1-5): DGGITQSPKYLFRKEGQNVTLSCEQNLNHDAMYWYRQDPGQGLRLIYYSQIVNDFQKGDIAEGYSVSREKKESFPLTVTSAQKNPTAFYLCASTGRDNQPQHFGDGTRLSIL.

The chain links TRBV6-1 to TRBJ2-7; the D gene is possibly TRBD2 (6 bases). Germline V gives CDR1 MNHNS, CDR2 SASEGT. There are 14 residues in the CDR3. With 3 bases removed from V and 3 bases from J, the gap between germline ends came to 12 bases. This CDR3 reads CASSDIGSGYEQYF. As DNA, the CDR3 is TGTGCCAGCAGTGATATCGGGAGTGGCTACGAGCAGTACTTC.

CDR3 sequence: CASSRQGREQFF. CDR3 nucleotide sequence: TGTGCCAGCAGCCGCCAGGGCCGGGAGCAGTTCTTC. The chain couples TRBV4-2 to TRBJ2-1, with D possibly being TRBD1 (5 bases). V gave up 4 bases and J gave up 10 bases, with 11 bases separating them. The germline V gene encodes CDR1 LGHNA and CDR2 YNFKEQ. This CDR3 spans 12 amino acids.

V usage is TRBV4-1 and J usage is TRBJ1-5, with D tentatively TRBD1 (5 bases). The ends were cut back, 3 bases at V and 2 bases at J, with 11 bases in the middle. This CDR3 has 15 residues. Germline V lookup: CDR1 MGHRA, CDR2 YSYEKL. In DNA, the CDR3 is TGCGCCAGCAGCCAGGGGGACTGGGGCAATCAGCCCCAGCATTTT. As protein: CASSQGDWGNQPQHF.

J is TRBJ1-1 and V is TRBV28; weak D call: TRBD1 (6 bases). The CDR3 loop spans 12 amino acids. Deletions cut 3 bases from V and 10 bases from J, with 12 bases between. Germline values: CDR1 MDHEN, CDR2 SYDVKM. CDR3 protein: CASSFQGRVAFF. The CDR3 DNA follows: TGTGCCAGCAGTTTTCAGGGGCGGGTAGCTTTCTTT.

With respect to this clone: The junction does not match germline at one end; this may be a read error. The chain joins TRBV7-9 to TRBJ1-2, with 8 bases fitting TRBD1. CDR1 and CDR2 (germline): SEHNR, FQNEAQ (reference sequence). This CDR3 has 16 residues. DNA for the CDR3: TGTTCCAGCAGCTTAGTACCGGACAGGGCCGGCTATGGCTACACCTTC. It encodes CSSSLVPDRAGYGYTF.

The chain has TRBV25-1 and TRBJ1-2; tentatively, D is TRBD1 (6 bases). Per the germline V gene, CDR1 is MGHDK and CDR2 is SYGVNS. Trimming removed 6 bases at V and 8 bases at J, with 19 bases between. This CDR3 comprises 14 residues. This CDR3 reads CASSSSGGRGGYTF. CDR3 sequence (DNA): TGTGCCAGCAGCTCAAGTGGGGGCCGGGGAGGCTACACCTTC.

Concerning this clone itself: At one boundary the junction diverges from the germline segment, which might be a read error. The chain carries TRBV12-5 and TRBJ2-3, with 9 nucleotides matching TRBD2. The CDR3 runs 17 residues. Germline V gene lookup returns CDR1 LGHNT and CDR2 FRNRAP. CDR3 in DNA: TGTGCTAGTGTTTTGACCCCGCGGGGGGGCCGGACAGATACGCAGTATTTT. This encodes CASVLTPRGGRTDTQYF.

This clone was seen a single time. This chain uses TRBV11-2 with TRBJ2-2; D might be TRBD1 (6 bases). The germline V and J ends were trimmed by 5 bases and 5 bases, with 15 bases remaining between them. The germline V gene has CDR1 SGHAT and CDR2 FQNNGV. The length of the CDR3 is 15 residues. The CDR3 nucleotides are TGTGCCAGCAGCAAACAGGGAATTGGGACCGGGGAGCTGTTTTTT. This sequence encodes CASSKQGIGTGELFF.

By share, this clone counts as medium-sized. The genes are TRBV4-1 and TRBJ1-1, with TRBD1 matching over 7 bases. This CDR3 has 14 amino acids. V shed 6 bases and J 1 base; nucleotides not matched to a gene: 5. Per germline, CDR1 MGHRA and CDR2 YSYEKL. CDR3 sequence reads: CASRPGQPNTEAFF. The CDR3 DNA sequence: TGCGCCAGCAGACCGGGACAGCCGAACACTGAAGCTTTCTTT.

Only a few counts were recorded for this clone. The chain carries TRBV30 and TRBJ1-5; 7 bases agree with TRBD1. The CDR3 sequence is 15 residues long. The junction had 8 bases not matched to a gene; V was cut back by 1 base and J by 5 bases. From germline, CDR1 is GTSNPN and CDR2 SVGIG (reference sequence). The CDR3 sequence: CAWSAMTGSHQPQHF. Here the CDR3 DNA reads TGTGCCTGGAGTGCAATGACAGGGTCACATCAGCCCCAGCATTTT. The full variable domain, rest sourced from reference TRBV30 and TRBJ1-5, is SQTIHQWPATLVQPVGSPLSLECTVEGTSNPNLYWYRQAAGRGLQLLFYSVGIGQISSEVPQNLSASRPQDRQFILSSKKLLLSDSGFYLCAWSAMTGSHQPQHFGDGTRLSIL.

This chain joins TRBV4-2 and TRBJ2-1, with 8 bases identical to TRBD1. Per the germline V gene, CDR1 is LGHNA and CDR2 is YNFKEQ. V gave up 3 bases and J gave up 0 bases; unmatched junction bases: 4. This CDR3 has 16 amino acids. CDR3 coding DNA: TGTGCCAGCAGCCAGGAAGACAGGGGCTCCTACAATGAGCAGTTCTTC. It is translated as CASSQEDRGSYNEQFF.

This clone was observed once. The V call is TRBV6-1, the J call TRBJ1-3; D may be TRBD1 (5 bases). V lost 2 bases and J lost 4, with 15 bases in between. From germline, CDR1 is MNHNS and CDR2 SASEGT. The CDR3 is 16 amino acids. In DNA, the CDR3 is TGTGCCAGCAGTGAACGGGGGGACTCGTACGGAAACACCATATATTTT. It translates to CASSERGDSYGNTIYF.

This clone has ten or more counts. The CDR3 reads CASSTGPAGGYTF. As DNA, the CDR3 is TGTGCCAGCAGCACTGGGCCGGCCGGGGGGTACACCTTC. V gene TRBV11-2 combines with J gene TRBJ1-2; maybe TRBD1 (5 bases). This CDR3 region has 13 residues. V lost 5 bases, J lost 11 bases, and 18 bases lay in between. CDR1 is SGHAT, CDR2 FQNNGV, per germline. Full variable domain (missing parts from reference TRBV11-2 and TRBJ1-2): EAGVAQSPRYKIIEKRQSVAFWCNPISGHATLYWYQQILGQGPKLLIQFQNNGVVDDSQLPKDRFSAERLKGVDSTLKIQPAKLEDSAVYLCASSTGPAGGYTFGSGTRLTVV.

The sample holds a few counts of this clone. The chain couples TRBV19 to TRBJ2-7, with 12 bases aligning to TRBD2. CDR3 length: 15 amino acids. Looked up from germline, CDR1 is LNHDA and CDR2 is SQIVND (reference sequence). The trim removed 5 bases at V and 6 bases at J, leaving 8 bases unmatched. CDR3 in amino acids: CASSAQTSGSSEQYF. For the CDR3, the DNA is TGTGCCAGTAGTGCCCAGACTAGCGGGAGTAGCGAGCAGTACTTC.

The V and J genes are TRBV6-1 and TRBJ2-2; 11 nucleotides line up with TRBD2. V gave up 1 base and J gave up 2 bases; unmatched junction bases: 12. The CDR3 has 20 amino acids. The germline V gene has CDR1 MNHNS and CDR2 SASEGT. This CDR3 reads CASSEVLAGAGSLNTGELFF. The CDR3 DNA follows: TGTGCCAGCAGTGAAGTACTAGCGGGAGCGGGCTCACTAAACACCGGGGAGCTGTTTTTT.

The gene calls are TRBV19 and TRBJ1-5; D call uncertain. The CDR3 is 16 residues long. CDR1 is LNHDA, CDR2 SQIVND, per germline (reference sequence). The V gene lost 5 bases and the J gene lost 1 base, with 15 bases spanning the gap. The CDR3 region is CASSARYRRSNQPQHF. For the CDR3, the DNA is TGTGCCAGTAGTGCTCGTTACCGTCGGAGCAATCAGCCCCAGCATTTT.

The rearrangement joins TRBV10-3 to TRBJ1-2; D is undetermined. V shed 7 bases and J shed 4 bases, with 13 bases lying between them. CDR1 ENHRY and CDR2 SYGVKD come from the germline V gene. CDR3 length: 13 amino acids. The CDR3 sequence: CAITVDRSYGYTF. Here the CDR3 DNA reads TGTGCCATCACCGTAGATAGGAGCTATGGCTACACCTTC.

This chain uses TRBV7-6 with TRBJ1-1; no definite D call. V was shortened by 4 bases and J by 1 base, with 13 bases between the two germline ends. This CDR3 comprises 15 residues. Germline CDR1 is SGHVS and CDR2 is FNYEAQ. The CDR3 DNA is TGTGCCAGCAGCTCAGAGCCCTCAGGGAACACTGAAGCTTTCTTT. Translation gives CASSSEPSGNTEAFF.

This rearrangement joins TRBV5-1 to TRBJ2-7; possibly TRBD1 for D (6 bases). Germline V gives CDR1 SGHRS, CDR2 YFSETQ. The V gene lost 0 bases and the J gene lost 5 bases, with 15 bases spanning the gap. This CDR3 has 15 amino acids. CDR3 amino acids: CASSLDRAGLNEQYF. CDR3 nucleotides: TGCGCCAGCAGCTTGGACAGGGCCGGGCTGAACGAGCAGTACTTC.

This clone was picked up a small number of times. The chain joins TRBV7-3 to TRBJ2-1; D is perhaps TRBD1 (6 bases). V lost 5 bases to trimming and J lost 0 bases, with 11 bases between them. CDR1 and CDR2 (germline): SGHTA, FQGTGA. This CDR3 comprises 15 residues. CDR3: CASSQGPSSYNEQFF. The CDR3 region has the DNA TGTGCCAGCAGCCAGGGGCCTAGCTCCTACAATGAGCAGTTCTTC.

The chain uses TRBV29-1 and TRBJ1-1; a possible D gene is TRBD1 (5 bases). V was cut by 8 bases and J by 0 bases, with 16 bases left in between. Per germline, CDR1 SQVTM and CDR2 ANQGSEA. The CDR3 spans 14 residues. The DNA of the CDR3 is TGCAGCACCAATTTCCGGGGGATGAACACTGAAGCTTTCTTT. Encoded protein: CSTNFRGMNTEAFF.

The rearrangement joins TRBV7-6 to TRBJ1-5; 10 nucleotides line up with TRBD1. CDR1 and CDR2 (germline): SGHVS, FNYEAQ. The CDR3 length is 16 residues. V lost 5 bases, J lost 7 bases, and 11 bases stayed unmatched. In DNA, the CDR3 is TGTGCCAGCAGCGCAGGGTCGGGGACAGGGGTCCAGCCCCAGCATTTT. Translation: CASSAGSGTGVQPQHF.